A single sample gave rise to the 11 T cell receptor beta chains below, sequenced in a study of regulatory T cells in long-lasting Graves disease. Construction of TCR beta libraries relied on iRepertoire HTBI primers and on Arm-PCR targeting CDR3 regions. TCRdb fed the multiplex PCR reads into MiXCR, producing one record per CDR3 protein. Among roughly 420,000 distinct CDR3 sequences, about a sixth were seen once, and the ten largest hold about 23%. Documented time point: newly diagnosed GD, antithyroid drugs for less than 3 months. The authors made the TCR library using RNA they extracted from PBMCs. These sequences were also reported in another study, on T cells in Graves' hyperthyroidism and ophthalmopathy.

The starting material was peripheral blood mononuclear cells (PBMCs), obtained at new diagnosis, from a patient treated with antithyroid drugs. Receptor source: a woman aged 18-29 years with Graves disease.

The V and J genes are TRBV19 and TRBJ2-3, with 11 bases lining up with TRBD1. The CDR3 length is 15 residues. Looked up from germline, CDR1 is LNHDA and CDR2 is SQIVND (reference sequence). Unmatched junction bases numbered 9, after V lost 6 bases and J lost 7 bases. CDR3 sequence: CASRPRTGGLNTQYF. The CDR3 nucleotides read TGTGCCAGTAGACCGAGGACAGGGGGCTTGAATACGCAGTATTTT.

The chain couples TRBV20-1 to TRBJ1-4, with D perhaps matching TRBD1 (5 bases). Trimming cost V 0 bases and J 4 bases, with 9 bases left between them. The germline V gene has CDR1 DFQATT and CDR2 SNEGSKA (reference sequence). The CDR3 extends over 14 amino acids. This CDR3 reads CSARDGAVNEKLFF. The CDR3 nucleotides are TGCAGTGCTAGAGATGGGGCAGTTAATGAAAAACTGTTTTTT.

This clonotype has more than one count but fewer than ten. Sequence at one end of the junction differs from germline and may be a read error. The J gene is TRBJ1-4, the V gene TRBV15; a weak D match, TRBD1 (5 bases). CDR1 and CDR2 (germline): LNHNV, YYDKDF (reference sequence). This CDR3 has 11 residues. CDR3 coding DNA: TGTGCCACCAGCGCCGGAGAGGGGCTCCTTTTT. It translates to CATSAGEGLLF.

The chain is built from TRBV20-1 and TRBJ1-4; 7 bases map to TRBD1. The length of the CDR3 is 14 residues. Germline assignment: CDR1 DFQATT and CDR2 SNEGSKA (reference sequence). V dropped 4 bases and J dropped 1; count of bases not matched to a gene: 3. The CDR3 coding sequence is TGCAGTGCTACAGGGGGTGGAACTAATGAAAAACTGTTTTTT. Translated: CSATGGGTNEKLFF.

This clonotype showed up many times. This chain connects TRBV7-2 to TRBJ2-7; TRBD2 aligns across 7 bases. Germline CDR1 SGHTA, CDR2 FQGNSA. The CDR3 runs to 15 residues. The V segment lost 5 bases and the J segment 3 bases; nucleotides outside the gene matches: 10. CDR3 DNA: TGTGCCAGCAGCACTAACCCAGCGGGACGCTACGAGCAGTACTTC. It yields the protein CASSTNPAGRYEQYF.

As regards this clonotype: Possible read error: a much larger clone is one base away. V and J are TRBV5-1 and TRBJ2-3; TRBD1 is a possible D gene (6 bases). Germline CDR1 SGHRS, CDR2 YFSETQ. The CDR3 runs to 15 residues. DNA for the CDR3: TGTGCCAGCAGTGTGGGGGCGGCTAGCACAGATACGGAGTATTTT. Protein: CASSVGAASTDTEYF.

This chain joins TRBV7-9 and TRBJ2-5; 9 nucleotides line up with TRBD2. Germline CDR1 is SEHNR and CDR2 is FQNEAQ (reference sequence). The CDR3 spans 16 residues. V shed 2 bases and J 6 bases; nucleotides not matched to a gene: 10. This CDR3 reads CASSLFSSGTGKTQYF. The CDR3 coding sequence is TGTGCCAGCAGCTTATTCTCTAGCGGGACGGGGAAGACCCAGTACTTC.

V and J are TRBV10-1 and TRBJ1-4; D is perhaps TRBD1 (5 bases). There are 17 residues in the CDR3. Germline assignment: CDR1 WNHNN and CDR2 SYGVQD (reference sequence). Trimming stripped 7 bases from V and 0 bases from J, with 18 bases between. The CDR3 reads CASKLGRVPATNEKLFF. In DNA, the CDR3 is TGCGCCAGCAAGCTGGGCAGGGTGCCCGCAACTAATGAAAAACTGTTTTTT.

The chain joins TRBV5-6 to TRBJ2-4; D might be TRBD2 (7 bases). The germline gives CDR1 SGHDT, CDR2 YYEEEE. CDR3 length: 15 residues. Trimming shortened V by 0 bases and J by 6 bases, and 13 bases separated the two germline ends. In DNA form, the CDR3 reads TGTGCCAGCAGCTTGGGAGGGGGGGGAGGAAACATTCAGTACTTC. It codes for CASSLGGGGGNIQYF.

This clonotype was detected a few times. The CDR3 DNA is TGCAGTGCTGGAACAGGGGACCGCGTACCACCCCTCCACTTT. It is translated as CSAGTGDRVPPLHF. V is TRBV20-1 and J is TRBJ1-6; 7 bases map to TRBD1. Germline V gives CDR1 DFQATT, CDR2 SNEGSKA (reference sequence). The V gene end was trimmed by 5 bases and the J gene end by 11 bases; junction bases not matched to a gene: 12. The CDR3 runs to 14 residues.

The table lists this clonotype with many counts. For the CDR3, the DNA is TGTGCCAGCAGTTCCGGGGTTGTGAGTAGCGGGAGGTCCTACGAGCAGTACTTC. Its translation: CASSSGVVSSGRSYEQYF. V is TRBV27 and J is TRBJ2-7; TRBD2 matches 10 bases. The CDR3 length is 18 residues. Looked up from germline, CDR1 is MNHEY and CDR2 is SMNVEV (reference sequence). V lost 4 bases, J lost 1 base, and 13 bases stayed unmatched.